The rows below give T cell receptor beta chains drawn from one sample of a study of CD8 T cells in ankylosing spondylitis. MiXCR was run by TCRdb on the 5' RACE reads, yielding one entry per CDR3 protein. The sample includes 250,000 to 300,000 distinct CDR3 sequences, under 20% of them seen just once. Sequenced sample: blood, either unsorted or a sorted T cell fraction (not recorded which). The source is a male donor with ankylosing spondylitis or in good health (not recorded which). CDR3s include the opening cysteine and the closing phenylalanine or tryptophan. Each record gives: V gene, CDR3 protein.

TRBV12-3/TRBV12-4,CASSFRGDPKPSYNEQFF
TRBV29-1,CSATSGSVSGELFF
TRBV6-6,CASRQTSGAEAFF
TRBV27,CASSPWTGSYEQYF
TRBV27,CASSLILPGGGMNTEAFF
TRBV7-2,CASSLALLMEYNEQFF
TRBV4-1,CASSQVGSYEQYF
TRBV12-3/TRBV12-4,CASTPHGELFF
TRBV4-3,CASSQEVEGDTGELFF
TRBV4-1,CASRLTTSGQETQYF
TRBV11-3,CASSLAGTHNEQFF
TRBV4-3,CASSQGTGTATGELFF
TRBV29-1,CSVPSELVSYEQYF
TRBV5-1,CASSLGQGLIYEQYF
TRBV5-1,CASSAGQNYEQYF
TRBV2,CASSVREGSYNEQFF
TRBV11-2,CASSQAFGAVDTEAFF
TRBV5-6,CASSFGTGVHSAKNIQYF
TRBV4-1,CASSQTGLGSSPYEQYF
TRBV29-1,CSVQGLTNTGELFF
TRBV27,CASSRGIAGPYEQYF
TRBV28,CASSLFGTRASTDTQYF
TRBV4-3,CASGSGRAADTQYF
TRBV29-1,CSVGGVNEQFF
TRBV3-1,CASSLSGTGVETQYF
TRBV29-1,CSVEPLGRETQYF
TRBV23-1,CASSQYDRGLAKNIEYF
TRBV14,CASSQGQTLLDNEQFF
TRBV6-5,CASSYSSLAGETQYF
TRBV5-1,CASSSGTSYGYTF
TRBV25-1,CASSGHPNEQYF
TRBV6-5,CASSSPGLAFEQFF
TRBV7-3,CASSFTAGGTTDTQYF
TRBV27,CASSREGPGDTQYF
TRBV7-9,CASSLFPSAGNNEQFF
TRBV12-3/TRBV12-4,CASSFSPDRWNTEAFF
TRBV5-1,CASSQSTGGVIQYF
TRBV12-5,CASDLGTGASYEQYF
TRBV28,CASITGNQPQHF
TRBV6-5,CASSYSIGDTNTGELFF
TRBV7-3,CASSLLAGVSNEQFF
TRBV5-1,CASSPLTGTSVVYEQYF
TRBV4-1,CASSSTQGIGELFF
TRBV4-1,CASSQQPSGYSNQPQHF
TRBV29-1,CSVEGGTSGASTDTQYF